The 31 T cell receptor beta chains in this list originate from one sample, sequenced in a study of T cells in Graves' hyperthyroidism and ophthalmopathy. Template material for amplifying TCR beta CDR3 regions consisted of RNA transcripts. First-round RT-PCR of the TCR CDR3 relied on the HTBI primer set. TCRdb processed the multiplex PCR reads anew with MiXCR; each CDR3 protein has one entry. In the table there are about 840,000 distinct CDR3 sequences, approximately 40% of which are singletons. The sequenced sample consisted of blood. The receptors here all came from a man between 18 and 29 years old with Graves' hyperthyroidism.

At least ten counts were recorded for this clonotype. Here the CDR3 DNA reads TGTGCCAGCAGCTTAGTCGGCCCAGGCTATGGCTACACCTTC. As protein: CASSLVGPGYGYTF. This sequence joins TRBV7-9 and TRBJ1-2, with D unresolved. This CDR3 has 14 amino acids. Trimming took off 1 base at V and 4 bases at J, with 10 bases between the two ends. The germline gives CDR1 SEHNR, CDR2 FQNEAQ (reference sequence).

This clonotype appeared many times. This sequence joins TRBV29-1 and TRBJ1-1; TRBD1 matches 11 bases. From germline, CDR1 is SQVTM and CDR2 ANQGSEA. V dropped 3 bases and J dropped 6; count of bases not matched to a gene: 12. CDR3 length: 16 residues. The CDR3 bases are TGCAGCGTTGATCGGGACAGGGGGATCCTTTACCCTGAAGCTTTCTTT. Amino acids: CSVDRDRGILYPEAFF.

This clonotype came up a few times. The chain combines TRBV20-1 with TRBJ2-7, with D perhaps given as TRBD1 or TRBD2 (5 bases each). Germline CDR1 and CDR2: DFQATT and SNEGSKA (reference sequence). The CDR3 is made up of 16 amino acids. Trimming cost V 1 base and J 3 bases, with 19 bases left between them. The CDR3 nucleotides are TGCAGTGCTAGAGCGCCGGGGCAGGCGGTCGACTACGAGCAGTACTTC. Its translation: CSARAPGQAVDYEQYF.

This rearrangement joins TRBV7-9 to TRBJ1-1; unclear D gene. The CDR3 covers 15 residues. V lost 4 bases and J lost 4, with 16 bases in between. CDR1 and CDR2 (germline): SEHNR, FQNEAQ (reference sequence). CDR3 residues: CASSSLGSGVTEAFF. The CDR3, as DNA: TGTGCCAGCAGCTCGCTGGGTAGCGGGGTCACTGAAGCTTTCTTT.

V is TRBV10-3 and J is TRBJ1-2; 7 bases map to TRBD1. CDR3 length: 15 amino acids. Germline V lookup: CDR1 ENHRY, CDR2 SYGVKD. The trim removed 4 bases at V and 4 bases at J, leaving 9 bases unmatched. Here the CDR3 reads CAISGEGQISYGYTF. DNA of the CDR3: TGTGCCATCAGTGGCGAGGGACAGATAAGCTATGGCTACACCTTC.

The rearrangement uses TRBV9 and TRBJ1-6, with D perhaps TRBD1 (5 bases). Germline CDR1 reads SGDLS; CDR2 reads YYNGEE. The V end was cut by 3 bases, the J end by 6 bases, with 16 bases between. The CDR3 length is 16 residues. The CDR3 sequence is CASSGRLGALNSPLHF. Here the CDR3 DNA reads TGTGCCAGCAGCGGAAGACTCGGGGCCCTTAATTCACCCCTCCACTTT.

The table lists this clonotype with a count of one. Here the CDR3 DNA reads TGCAGCGTGGGGACTAGCGGCGGGGGGACCCAGTACTTC. Amino acid sequence: CSVGTSGGGTQYF. The rearrangement joins TRBV29-1 to TRBJ2-5; 11 positions agree with TRBD2. The V segment lost 6 bases and the J segment 7 bases; nucleotides outside the gene matches: 7. There are 13 residues in the CDR3. Germline assignment: CDR1 SQVTM and CDR2 ANQGSEA.

This clonotype appeared a few times. The chain joins TRBV12-3 or TRBV12-4 to TRBJ1-5; D is unclear. The CDR3 is 13 amino acids. Trimming stripped 5 bases from V and 3 bases from J, with 8 bases between. The CDR3 loop is CASSQNNNQPQHF. The CDR3 DNA reads as TGTGCCAGCAGTCAAAACAACAATCAGCCCCAGCATTTT.

The J gene is TRBJ2-5, the V gene TRBV7-2; 8 bases map to TRBD1. The CDR3 length is 15 residues. V was pared by 6 bases and J by 5 bases, with 11 bases of the junction left unmatched. Germline V gives CDR1 SGHTA, CDR2 FQGNSA. DNA of the CDR3: TGTGCCAGCAGGGAACAGGGGGTGGTTGAGGAGACCCAGTACTTC. Translating it yields CASREQGVVEETQYF.

In its sample, this clonotype was seen many times. The genes are TRBV15 and TRBJ2-5, with 9 bases fitting TRBD2. Germline-derived CDR1 and CDR2 are LNHNV and YYDKDF (reference sequence). The trim removed 3 bases at V and 5 bases at J, leaving 10 bases unmatched. The CDR3 runs 16 residues. The CDR3 here is CATSSPRREGPETQYF. CDR3 DNA sequence: TGTGCCACCAGCAGTCCGAGGCGGGAGGGCCCGGAGACCCAGTACTTC. The full variable domain, completed using reference TRBV15 and TRBJ2-5, is DAMVIQNPRYQVTQFGKPVTLSCSQTLNHNVMYWYQQKSSQAPKLLFHYYDKDFNNEADTPDNFQSRRPNTSFCFLDIRSPGLGDTAMYLCATSSPRREGPETQYFGPGTRLLVL.

The gene calls are TRBV10-3 and TRBJ1-1; weak D call: TRBD1 (5 bases). The germline gives CDR1 ENHRY, CDR2 SYGVKD. The CDR3 runs to 12 residues. V lost 8 bases, J lost 4 bases, and 11 bases lay in between. The CDR3 DNA reads as TGTGCCATCCTCGGGGGGGGCACTGAAGCTTTCTTT. Its protein is CAILGGGTEAFF.

The sample holds a few counts of this clonotype. The rearrangement links TRBV4-3 to TRBJ2-7; D gene unclear. V lost 4 bases to trimming and J lost 4 bases, with 11 bases between them. CDR1 is LGHNA and CDR2 is YSLEER in the germline V gene. The CDR3 runs 13 residues. CDR3 region: CASSPSVGYEQYF. CDR3 bases: TGCGCCAGCAGCCCTTCCGTCGGGTACGAGCAGTACTTC.

This clonotype was recorded many times. The genes are TRBV2 and TRBJ1-1, with D uncertain. Germline V lookup: CDR1 SNHLY, CDR2 FYNNEI. V was pared by 0 bases and J by 0 bases, with 2 bases between. This CDR3 is built from 13 residues. This CDR3 is CASSEALNTEAFF. Written as DNA, the CDR3 is TGTGCCAGCAGTGAAGCCTTGAACACTGAAGCTTTCTTT.

This clonotype was seen only a few times. The genes are TRBV6-5 and TRBJ2-5, with unresolved D. Germline V lookup: CDR1 MNHEY, CDR2 SVGAGI. The CDR3 length is 13 residues. Trimming shortened V by 6 bases and J by 0 bases, and 8 bases separated the two germline ends. The CDR3 DNA follows: TGTGCCAGCAGGACCGCTAACCAAGAGACCCAGTACTTC. It yields the protein CASRTANQETQYF.

Only a few counts were recorded for this clonotype. The chain carries TRBV5-1 and TRBJ1-1, with D possibly TRBD1 on 6 matching bases. Per the germline V gene, CDR1 is SGHRS and CDR2 is YFSETQ. The CDR3 extends over 16 amino acids. V was pared by 0 bases and J by 1 base, with 13 bases between. CDR3 region: CASSLGSRGANTEAFF. The CDR3 region has the DNA TGCGCCAGCAGCTTGGGTTCCCGGGGGGCGAACACTGAAGCTTTCTTT.

The chain uses TRBV7-2 and TRBJ2-7, with TRBD1 matching 10 bases. Trimming at V came to 3 bases and at J to 7 bases, leaving 9 bases not matched to a gene. This CDR3 has 15 amino acids. Per germline, CDR1 SGHTA and CDR2 FQGNSA. CDR3 nucleotides: TGTGCCAGCAGCTTGGACAGACAGGGGGCGAGTGAGCAGTACTTC. Amino acid sequence: CASSLDRQGASEQYF.

J is TRBJ2-2 and V is TRBV15; 13 bases fit TRBD2. Germline V gene sequence: CDR1 LNHNV, CDR2 YYDKDF (reference sequence). Trimming removed 0 bases from V and 0 bases from J; junction bases left unmatched: 4. There are 19 residues in the CDR3. This chain's CDR3 is CATSRDRLAGGANTGELFF. The CDR3 nucleotides are TGTGCCACCAGCAGAGATCGACTAGCGGGAGGCGCGAACACCGGGGAGCTGTTTTTT.

J is TRBJ1-6 and V is TRBV6-2 or TRBV6-3, with D perhaps matching TRBD1 (6 bases). The CDR3 sequence is 15 residues long. Germline loops: CDR1 MNHEY, CDR2 SVGEGT. V dropped 8 bases and J dropped 0 bases, with 11 bases sitting between them. The CDR3 nucleotides are TGTGCCAGCTTCACAGGGAGCTCCTATAATTCACCCCTCCACTTT. Translated, it gives CASFTGSSYNSPLHF.

V is TRBV19 and J is TRBJ2-1, with D perhaps matching TRBD2 (5 bases). The V end was cut by 4 bases, the J end by 7 bases, with 11 bases between. The length of the CDR3 is 13 residues. Germline V gene sequence: CDR1 LNHDA, CDR2 SQIVND (reference sequence). CDR3 residues: CASSKGRRNEQFF. The CDR3 DNA reads as TGTGCCAGTAGTAAAGGGAGACGTAATGAGCAGTTCTTC.

This clonotype was observed at least ten times. An end of the junction does not agree with germline; a read error may underlie this. This chain connects TRBV7-7 to TRBJ2-2; 7 nucleotides align to TRBD2. Per the germline V gene, CDR1 is SSHAT and CDR2 is FNYEAQ (reference sequence). This CDR3 region has 16 residues. The CDR3 DNA reads as TGTGCTAGCAGTCGGCGGGCGGGAGCATTGAGCGGGGAGCTGTTTTTT. This translates into CASSRRAGALSGELFF. The variable domain in full, with the rest retrieved from reference TRBV7-7 and TRBJ2-2, is GAGVSQSPRYKVTKRGQDVTLRCDPISSHATLYWYQQALGQGPEFLTYFNYEAQPDKSGLPSDRFSAERPEGSISTLTIQRTEQRDSAMYRCASSRRAGALSGELFFGEGSRLTVL.

At least ten counts were recorded for this clonotype. This chain links TRBV29-1 with TRBJ2-7; D might be TRBD2 (5 bases). Between the trimmed V and J ends, which lost 4 bases and 2 bases, there was a span of 12 bases. The CDR3 extends over 13 amino acids. Germline CDR1 SQVTM, CDR2 ANQGSEA. This chain's CDR3 is CSVGEGLTYEQYF. CDR3 nucleotides: TGCAGCGTTGGTGAGGGCTTGACCTACGAGCAGTACTTC.

This clonotype was seen just once. The chain uses TRBV5-6 and TRBJ2-5; 10 nucleotides line up with TRBD2. The CDR3 is 14 residues long. Losses at the gene ends were 6 bases for V and 5 bases for J; bases not matched to a gene: 7. Germline-derived CDR1 and CDR2 are SGHDT and YYEEEE. This CDR3 reads CASTVGTSEETQYF. The CDR3 DNA reads as TGTGCCAGCACCGTGGGGACTAGCGAGGAGACCCAGTACTTC.

The chain uses TRBV7-6 and TRBJ1-1; D not resolved. Looked up from germline, CDR1 is SGHVS and CDR2 is FNYEAQ. Between the trimmed V and J ends, which lost 5 bases and 2 bases, there was a span of 15 bases. This CDR3 contains 15 residues. CDR3 DNA: TGTGCCAGCAGCCCGCAGGAAGACCCTAACACTGAAGCTTTCTTT. Translated, it gives CASSPQEDPNTEAFF.

The chain links TRBV6-5 to TRBJ2-7, with no clear D. The CDR3 length is 14 residues. Trimming removed 5 bases at V and 2 bases at J, with 13 bases between. From germline, CDR1 is MNHEY and CDR2 SVGAGI. The CDR3 sequence is CASSNNVEPYEQYF. CDR3 coding DNA: TGTGCCAGCAGTAACAATGTGGAACCCTACGAGCAGTACTTC.

The gene calls are TRBV15 and TRBJ1-4; 11 nucleotides match TRBD1. V trimming: 4 bases; J trimming: 8 bases; junction bases outside the gene matches: 9. The CDR3 runs 16 residues. Germline assignment: CDR1 LNHNV and CDR2 YYDKDF (reference sequence). The CDR3 DNA follows: TGTGCCACCAGCACAAAAGGACAGGGGGCGCAGGAAAAACTGTTTTTT. Translated, it gives CATSTKGQGAQEKLFF. Using reference TRBV15 and TRBJ1-4 for the parts outside the CDR3, the full variable domain is DAMVIQNPRYQVTQFGKPVTLSCSQTLNHNVMYWYQQKSSQAPKLLFHYYDKDFNNEADTPDNFQSRRPNTSFCFLDIRSPGLGDTAMYLCATSTKGQGAQEKLFFGSGTQLSVL.

There are many counts of this clonotype. CDR3: CSVPQGTGELFF. As DNA, the CDR3 is TGCAGCGTGCCACAGGGGACCGGGGAGCTGTTTTTT. V and J are TRBV29-1 and TRBJ2-2; TRBD1 matches at 7 bases. V was clipped by 6 bases and J by 5 bases; unmatched bases: 3. The CDR3 has 12 residues. CDR1 is SQVTM and CDR2 is ANQGSEA in the germline V gene.

V and J are TRBV5-1 and TRBJ1-2; D gene uncertain. This CDR3 region has 15 residues. The V end lost 4 bases, the J end lost 7 bases, and 20 bases lay between the germline ends. From germline, CDR1 is SGHRS and CDR2 YFSETQ. CDR3 sequence (DNA): TGCGCCAGCAGCCAAGAAGAAGGGCTTCAGAGTGGCTACACCTTC. Residues: CASSQEEGLQSGYTF. The whole variable domain, remainder taken from reference TRBV5-1 and TRBJ1-2, is KAGVTQTPRYLIKTRGQQVTLSCSPISGHRSVSWYQQTPGQGLQFLFEYFSETQRNKGNFPGRFSGRQFSNSRSEMNVSTLELGDSALYLCASSQEEGLQSGYTFGSGTRLTVV.

This clonotype has a handful of counts. The V and J genes are TRBV5-1 and TRBJ2-7; no clear D gene. Germline values: CDR1 SGHRS, CDR2 YFSETQ. The CDR3 is made up of 12 amino acids. V gave up 7 bases and J gave up 6 bases, with 14 bases separating them. CDR3 sequence (DNA): TGCGCCAGCGTTAACTCTTCGCCCGAGCAGTACTTC. It specifies CASVNSSPEQYF. Drawing the rest from reference TRBV5-1 and TRBJ2-7, the complete variable domain is KAGVTQTPRYLIKTRGQQVTLSCSPISGHRSVSWYQQTPGQGLQFLFEYFSETQRNKGNFPGRFSGRQFSNSRSEMNVSTLELGDSALYLCASVNSSPEQYFGPGTRLTVT.

The V call is TRBV15, the J call TRBJ1-2, with 8 bases lining up with TRBD1. This CDR3 is 16 amino acids long. CDR1 LNHNV and CDR2 YYDKDF come from the germline V gene (reference sequence). J was trimmed by 4 bases and V by 3 bases; bases with no gene match: 10. CDR3: CATSSVERTGSYGYTF. For the CDR3, the DNA is TGTGCCACCAGCAGCGTTGAAAGGACAGGGAGCTATGGCTACACCTTC.

The chain employs TRBV20-1 and TRBJ1-2; D gene unclear. Trimming took off 7 bases at V and 5 bases at J, with 14 bases between the two ends. The CDR3 runs 12 residues. Germline-derived CDR1 and CDR2 are DFQATT and SNEGSKA (reference sequence). The CDR3 region has the DNA TGCAGTGTCCAACGGAGGGTTTATGGCTACACCTTC. This translates into CSVQRRVYGYTF.

In its sample, this clonotype was seen a few times. At one of its ends the junction is not consistent with the germline gene, which may arise from a read error. The chain uses TRBV10-3 and TRBJ1-1; no definite D call. This CDR3 is built from 12 residues. Germline CDR1 reads ENHRY; CDR2 reads SYGVKD. CDR3 nucleotides: TGTGCCAGCAGTGACTGGCCCCATGAAGCTTTCTTT. It encodes CASSDWPHEAFF.